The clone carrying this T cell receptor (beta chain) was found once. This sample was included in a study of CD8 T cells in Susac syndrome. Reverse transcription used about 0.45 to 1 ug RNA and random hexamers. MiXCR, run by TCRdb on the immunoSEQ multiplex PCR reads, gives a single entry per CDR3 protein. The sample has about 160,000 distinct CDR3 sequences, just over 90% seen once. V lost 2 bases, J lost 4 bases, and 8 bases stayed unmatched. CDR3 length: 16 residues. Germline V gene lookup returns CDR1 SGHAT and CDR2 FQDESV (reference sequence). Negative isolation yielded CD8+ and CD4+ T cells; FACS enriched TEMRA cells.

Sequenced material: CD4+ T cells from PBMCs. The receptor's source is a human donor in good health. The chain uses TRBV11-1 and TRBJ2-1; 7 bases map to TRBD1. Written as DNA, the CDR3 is TGTGCCAGCAGCTTAACCTACGGGACAGAATACAATGAGCAGTTCTTC. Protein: CASSLTYGTEYNEQFF.